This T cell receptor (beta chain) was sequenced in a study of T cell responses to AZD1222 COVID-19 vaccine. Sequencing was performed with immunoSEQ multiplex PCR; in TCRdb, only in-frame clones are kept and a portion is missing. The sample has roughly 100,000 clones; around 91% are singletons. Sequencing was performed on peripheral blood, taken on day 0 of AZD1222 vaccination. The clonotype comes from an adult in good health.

The CDR3 loop reads CASSFAGREGYTF. The CDR3 DNA follows: TGTGCCAGCAGCTTCGCGGGGCGGGAAGGCTACACCTTC. The chain carries TRBV11-2 and TRBJ1-2, with TRBD1 as a possible D gene (5 bases). Trimming removed 3 bases from V and 8 bases from J, with 13 bases in between. Per the germline V gene, CDR1 is SGHAT and CDR2 is FQNNGV. The length of the CDR3 is 13 residues. The complete variable domain, with remaining parts taken from reference TRBV11-2 and TRBJ1-2, reads EAGVAQSPRYKIIEKRQSVAFWCNPISGHATLYWYQQILGQGPKLLIQFQNNGVVDDSQLPKDRFSAERLKGVDSTLKIQPAKLEDSAVYLCASSFAGREGYTFGSGTRLTVV.